These 23 T cell receptor beta chains came from one sample sequenced in a study of blood T cell repertoires in COVID-19. Some clones are missing from TCRdb's copy, which holds only in-frame ones; the method was immunoSEQ multiplex PCR. In the table there are tens of thousands of clones, roughly 85% of which are singletons. The specimen sequenced was peripheral blood. Source of these receptors: a human donor in a cohort sampled during active COVID-19.

The V and J genes are TRBV29-1 and TRBJ2-3; D perhaps matches TRBD1 (6 bases). With 1 base removed from V and 2 bases from J, the gap between germline ends came to 7 bases. In germline, CDR1 is SQVTM, CDR2 ANQGSEA. There are 13 residues in the CDR3. CDR3 in DNA: TGCAGCGTTGAAGGGACAGCCACAGATACGCAGTATTTT. Translating it yields CSVEGTATDTQYF.

The chain has TRBV14 and TRBJ2-1; 13 bases map to TRBD2. Trimming at V came to 2 bases and at J to 0 bases, leaving 10 bases not matched to a gene. CDR1 and CDR2 from the germline V gene are SGHDN and FVKESK. CDR3 length: 20 residues. This CDR3 reads CASSQRTGLAGFSSYNEQFF. In DNA, the CDR3 is TGTGCCAGCAGCCAACGTACGGGACTAGCGGGGTTCAGCTCCTACAATGAGCAGTTCTTC.

This chain joins TRBV11-3 and TRBJ2-2, with 11 bases that match TRBD1. The CDR3 loop spans 15 amino acids. The V gene's germline CDR1 is SGHNT and CDR2 YENEEA. The ends lost 5 bases at V and 4 bases at J; junction bases unmatched: 3. The CDR3 DNA follows: TGTGCCAGCAGCCCCGGGACAGGGGGCACCGGGGAGCTGTTTTTT. Its protein product is CASSPGTGGTGELFF. The variable domain in full, with the rest retrieved from reference TRBV11-3 and TRBJ2-2, is EAGVVQSPRYKIIEKKQPVAFWCNPISGHNTLYWYLQNLGQGPELLIRYENEEAVDDSQLPKDRFSAERLKGVDSTLKIQPAELGDSAVYLCASSPGTGGTGELFFGEGSRLTVL.

V and J are TRBV2 and TRBJ1-1, with D unclear. Deletions cut 4 bases from V and 3 bases from J, with 9 bases between. The germline CDR1 and CDR2 sequences are SNHLY and FYNNEI. This CDR3 is built from 13 residues. CDR3 protein: CASSARRDTEAFF. The CDR3 DNA is TGTGCCAGCAGTGCTAGGAGGGACACTGAAGCTTTCTTT.

The CDR3 loop reads CASSFRGRLNDEQYF. CDR3 DNA: TGTGCCAGCAGTTTCAGGGGGCGTCTTAACGACGAGCAGTACTTC. V gene TRBV27 combines with J gene TRBJ2-7; 8 bases match TRBD1. Trimming took 3 bases from V and 5 from J; bases not matched to a gene: 9. The CDR3 extends over 15 amino acids. CDR1 is MNHEY and CDR2 is SMNVEV in the germline V gene (reference sequence).

The V call is TRBV5-1, the J call TRBJ1-3; D not resolved. This CDR3 comprises 16 residues. Trimming cost V 3 bases and J 0 bases, with 13 bases left between them. CDR1 is SGHRS and CDR2 is YFSETQ in the germline V gene. CDR3 in amino acids: CASSSGATSSGNTIYF. The CDR3 nucleotides read TGCGCCAGCAGCTCGGGAGCAACAAGCTCTGGAAACACCATATATTTT. Together with reference TRBV5-1 and TRBJ1-3, the CDR3 gives the full variable domain: KAGVTQTPRYLIKTRGQQVTLSCSPISGHRSVSWYQQTPGQGLQFLFEYFSETQRNKGNFPGRFSGRQFSNSRSEMNVSTLELGDSALYLCASSSGATSSGNTIYFGEGSWLTVV.

V is TRBV19 and J is TRBJ2-7, with 7 positions matching TRBD1. Germline CDR1 is LNHDA and CDR2 is SQIVND (reference sequence). This CDR3 has 13 residues. Trimming at V came to 5 bases and at J to 3 bases, leaving 4 bases not matched to a gene. This CDR3 is CASSYAGGYEQYF. The CDR3 DNA reads as TGTGCCAGTAGTTATGCAGGGGGCTACGAGCAGTACTTC.

The chain couples TRBV5-6 to TRBJ1-4; tentatively, D is TRBD1 (5 bases). Deletions cut 2 bases from V and 10 bases from J, with 21 bases between. The CDR3 length is 16 residues. The germline gives CDR1 SGHDT, CDR2 YYEEEE. The CDR3 nucleotides read TGTGCCAGCAGCTTCGGTGGGGCGGGGCAACCGGGAAAACTGTTTTTT. Its protein product is CASSFGGAGQPGKLFF.

This CDR3 reads CASFPGLGNTGELFF. The CDR3 DNA follows: TGTGCCAGCTTTCCGGGACTTGGTAACACCGGGGAGCTGTTTTTT. The chain couples TRBV10-3 to TRBJ2-2; possibly TRBD2 for D (6 bases). CDR1 and CDR2 (germline): ENHRY, SYGVKD. The CDR3 length is 15 residues. Deletions cut 10 bases from V and 2 bases from J, with 17 bases between.

This clone occurred a few times. The V call is TRBV12-3 or TRBV12-4, the J call TRBJ1-2; D remains ambiguous. The V and J ends lost 1 base and 4 bases respectively, with 7 bases between them. This CDR3 spans 13 amino acids. CDR3 nucleotide sequence: TGTGCCAGCAGTTTAGATCAGGTCTATGGCTACACCTTC. This codes for CASSLDQVYGYTF.

The chain is built from TRBV12-5 and TRBJ2-6, with 8 bases lining up with TRBD2. The length of the CDR3 is 17 residues. The V and J ends lost 6 bases and 4 bases, in that order; junction bases with no gene match: 11. CDR1 LGHNT and CDR2 FRNRAP come from the germline V gene. CDR3 in amino acids: CASGPRAGVVGANVLTF. As DNA, the CDR3 is TGTGCTAGTGGCCCTCGAGCGGGAGTTGTAGGGGCCAACGTCCTGACTTTC.

The chain recombines TRBV7-9 with TRBJ2-5; 12 bases align to TRBD2. The germline CDR1 and CDR2 sequences are SEHNR and FQNEAQ (reference sequence). Germline trimming cut 4 bases from V and 4 bases from J; bases unmatched to any gene: 1. CDR3 length: 14 amino acids. CDR3 amino acids: CASSSGLAGETQYF. In DNA, the CDR3 is TGTGCCAGCAGCTCGGGACTAGCGGGAGAGACCCAGTACTTC.

This clone is a singleton in its sample. The V gene is TRBV27, the J gene TRBJ2-7, with TRBD1 as a possible D gene (7 bases). CDR3 length equals 14 residues. From germline, CDR1 is MNHEY and CDR2 SMNVEV (reference sequence). V dropped 2 bases and J dropped 6 bases, with 14 bases sitting between them. This chain's CDR3 is CASSLMAGGSEQYF. CDR3 in DNA: TGTGCCAGCAGTTTAATGGCAGGGGGGAGCGAGCAGTACTTC.

The V call is TRBV7-9, the J call TRBJ1-4; weak D call: TRBD1 (5 bases). The CDR3 runs 15 residues. Trimming took 5 bases from V and 4 from J, leaving 14 bases between them. Per the germline V gene, CDR1 is SEHNR and CDR2 is FQNEAQ (reference sequence). CDR3 protein: CASSKPGLINEKLFF. CDR3 sequence (DNA): TGTGCCAGCAGCAAGCCGGGACTGATTAATGAAAAACTGTTTTTT.

The rearrangement links TRBV30 to TRBJ1-2, with D possibly matching TRBD1 (6 bases). This CDR3 has 15 residues. Germline V CDR1 and CDR2: GTSNPN, SVGIG (reference sequence). The germline V and J ends were trimmed by 3 bases and 1 base, with 15 bases remaining between them. Written as DNA, the CDR3 is TGTGCCTGGAGGCCTCCGACAGGAATTAACTATGGCTACACCTTC. Translation gives CAWRPPTGINYGYTF.

This clone was seen only once. V is TRBV7-9 and J is TRBJ2-1; 11 bases agree with TRBD2. Germline V lookup: CDR1 SEHNR, CDR2 FQNEAQ (reference sequence). V was pared by 0 bases and J by 7 bases, with 2 bases of the junction left unmatched. The CDR3 has 15 amino acids. This CDR3 reads CASSLASGGANEQFF. The CDR3 nucleotides read TGTGCCAGCAGCTTAGCTAGCGGGGGGGCGAATGAGCAGTTCTTC.

This sequence joins TRBV5-1 and TRBJ2-7; possible D gene TRBD2, 6 bases. The J call may be incorrect, as the DNA end agrees better with TRBJ2-1. The CDR3 spans 15 residues. CDR1 and CDR2 from the germline V gene are SGHRS and YFSETQ. DNA for the CDR3: TGCGCCAGCGCGACCGGGGGTATCTCCTACAATGAGCAGTTCTTC. It codes for CASATGGISYNEQFF.

This rearrangement joins TRBV7-2 to TRBJ2-1, with TRBD1 matching 7 bases. Per germline, CDR1 SGHTA and CDR2 FQGNSA. Germline trimming cut 1 base from V and 5 bases from J; bases unmatched to any gene: 8. CDR3 length equals 16 residues. CDR3 protein: CASSLVYVGGNNEQFF. The DNA for the CDR3 is TGTGCCAGCAGCTTAGTCTATGTAGGGGGCAACAATGAGCAGTTCTTC.

The V call is TRBV27, the J call TRBJ2-7, with D maybe TRBD1 (6 bases). Germline V gene sequence: CDR1 MNHEY, CDR2 SMNVEV (reference sequence). Trimming stripped 6 bases from V and 0 bases from J, with 12 bases between. The CDR3 contains 14 residues. The CDR3 coding sequence is TGTGCCAGCAGCCGGACAGTACTCTCCTACGAGCAGTACTTC. Translation gives CASSRTVLSYEQYF.

V is TRBV27 and J is TRBJ2-3, with 7 bases fitting TRBD1. The CDR3 consists of 16 residues. Germline CDR1 reads MNHEY; CDR2 reads SMNVEV (reference sequence). The J segment lost 1 base and the V segment lost 7 bases, leaving 11 bases of the junction unmatched. The CDR3 bases are TGTGCCAGCACCCCACGCCCGGGACAGCGCACAGATACGCAGTATTTT. It encodes CASTPRPGQRTDTQYF.

This clone was recorded a few times. The chain carries TRBV2 and TRBJ1-1, with D possibly being TRBD1 (6 bases). The CDR3 has 13 amino acids. CDR1 and CDR2 (germline): SNHLY, FYNNEI. Trimming pared 5 bases from V and 1 base from J, leaving 8 bases between. CDR3 DNA: TGTGCCAGCAGTACACAGGGGAACACTGAAGCTTTCTTT. Protein: CASSTQGNTEAFF.

The CDR3, as DNA: TGTGCCAGCAGCCAAGATGAGGGTGGCACTGAAGCTTTCTTT. Its translation: CASSQDEGGTEAFF. The rearrangement joins TRBV14 to TRBJ1-1; D remains unclear. The CDR3 has 14 residues. V dropped 0 bases and J dropped 4 bases, with 9 bases sitting between them. Germline V gene sequence: CDR1 SGHDN, CDR2 FVKESK.

This clone has more than one count but fewer than ten. This chain connects TRBV6-5 to TRBJ2-2, with TRBD1 as a possible D gene (6 bases). There are 14 residues in the CDR3. Germline CDR1 and CDR2: MNHEY and SVGAGI. Trimming stripped 8 bases from V and 1 base from J, with 11 bases between. CDR3 sequence reads: CASLRQVNTGELFF. In nucleotides, the CDR3 is TGTGCCAGCCTCCGACAGGTGAACACCGGGGAGCTGTTTTTT.